Sequencing of this T cell receptor beta chain was carried out in a study of low-dose radiotherapy and immunotherapy resistance in tumors. TRAV and TRBV primers primed cDNA for both TCRalpha and TCRbeta. TCR amplification used 15 to 20 PCR cycles, a constant-region primer and a V-primer adapter. A single record per CDR3 protein comes from TCRdb applying MiXCR to the reads. The table includes roughly 100,000 distinct CDR3 sequences, less than 25% detected once. The time point: after trial treatment. Treatment reported: LDRT plus nivolumab, ipilimumab, low-dose cyclophosphamide and aspirin (RACIN trial). Per germline, CDR1 MNHEY and CDR2 SMNVEV (reference sequence). The CDR3 contains 19 residues. V dropped 5 bases and J dropped 7; count of bases not matched to a gene: 13.

The V call is TRBV27, the J call TRBJ2-2, with TRBD2 matching 16 bases. The source was PBMCs, collected after low-dose radiotherapy plus immunotherapy. The receptor comes from a male donor with prostate cancer. The CDR3 DNA reads TGTGCCAGCAGTCCCGCCGGGACTAGCGGGGGGGCCGGTGGCGGGGAGCTGTTTTTT. It codes for CASSPAGTSGGAGGGELFF.